This T cell receptor (beta chain) was profiled in a study of radiotherapy plus CTLA-4 blockade in lung cancer. On this clone itself: The antigen is undetermined.

CDR1 is MNHNS and CDR2 is SASEGT in the germline V gene. With 2 bases removed from V and 4 bases from J, the gap between germline ends came to 17 bases. This CDR3 region has 17 residues. Study findings and constraints: Reportedly, early blood T cell clone dynamics best predicted response, with interferon-beta.

TCRdb's copy holds only in-frame clones and misses some; the assay was immunoSEQ multiplex PCR. In the table there are some 110,000 clones, 78% of which are singletons. The source material was peripheral blood, sampled from a patient treated with radiotherapy plus ipilimumab. The chain uses TRBV6-1 and TRBJ1-4, with D possibly TRBD1 on 6 matching bases. The TCR originated in a human donor with non-small cell lung cancer who had a partial response to radiotherapy plus ipilimumab. CDR3 region: CASSELDSYGVNEKLFF. Written as DNA, the CDR3 is TGTGCCAGCAGTGAACTGGACAGTTACGGGGTTAATGAAAAACTGTTTTTT.